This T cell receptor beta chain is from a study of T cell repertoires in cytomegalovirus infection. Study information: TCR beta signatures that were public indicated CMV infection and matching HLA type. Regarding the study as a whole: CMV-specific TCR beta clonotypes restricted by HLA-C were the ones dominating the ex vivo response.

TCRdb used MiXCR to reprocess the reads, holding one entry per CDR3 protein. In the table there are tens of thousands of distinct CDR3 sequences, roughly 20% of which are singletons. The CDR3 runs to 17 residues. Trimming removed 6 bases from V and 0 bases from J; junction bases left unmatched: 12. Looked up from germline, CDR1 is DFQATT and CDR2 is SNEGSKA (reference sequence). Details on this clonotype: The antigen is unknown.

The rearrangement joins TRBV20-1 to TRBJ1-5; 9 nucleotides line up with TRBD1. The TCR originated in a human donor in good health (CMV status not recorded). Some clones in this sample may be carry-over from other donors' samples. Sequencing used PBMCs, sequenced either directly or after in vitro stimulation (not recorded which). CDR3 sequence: CSARGQGDPPSNQPQHF. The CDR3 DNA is TGCAGTGCAAGGGGACAGGGAGACCCCCCTAGCAATCAGCCCCAGCATTTT.